This TCR beta chain was identified during a study of T-cell reconstitution after alpha-beta-depleted transplantation in children. Findings and limits, study-wide: In patients about two months after transplant, alpha-beta T cells reportedly arose from several hundred expanded graft clones. Day-60 TCRbeta diversity that was high in some patients was derived from surviving recipient T cells and thymic progenitors. Once a year had passed after transplant, T-cell counts and diversity came mostly from newly produced T cells.

A word on this clonotype: Its cognate antigen is unknown.

Germline CDR1 and CDR2: SEHNR and FQNEAQ (reference sequence). This CDR3 has 12 residues. V lost 0 bases to trimming and J lost 10 bases, with 9 bases between them. Using unique molecular identifiers, the investigators prepared the TCRbeta library. TCRdb analysed the PCR reads with MiXCR anew, one entry per CDR3 protein. The sample lists about 440,000 distinct CDR3 sequences; over 40% were seen once. This sequence joins TRBV7-9 and TRBJ1-1, with D unclear. The clonotype was recovered from a girl aged 2-10 years with aplastic anemia, due to receive a stem cell transplant. Sequences were derived from PBMCs, sampled before TCRalphabeta/CD19-depleted stem cell transplant. The CDR3 region has the DNA TGTGCCAGCAGCTTAGCGGCGATGAGAGCTTTCTTT. Translated, it gives CASSLAAMRAFF. Together with reference TRBV7-9 and TRBJ1-1, the CDR3 gives the full variable domain: DTGVSQNPRHKITKRGQNVTFRCDPISEHNRLYWYRQTLGQGPEFLTYFQNEAQLEKSRLLSDRFSAERPKGSFSTLEIQRTEQGDSAMYLCASSLAAMRAFFGQGTRLTVV.